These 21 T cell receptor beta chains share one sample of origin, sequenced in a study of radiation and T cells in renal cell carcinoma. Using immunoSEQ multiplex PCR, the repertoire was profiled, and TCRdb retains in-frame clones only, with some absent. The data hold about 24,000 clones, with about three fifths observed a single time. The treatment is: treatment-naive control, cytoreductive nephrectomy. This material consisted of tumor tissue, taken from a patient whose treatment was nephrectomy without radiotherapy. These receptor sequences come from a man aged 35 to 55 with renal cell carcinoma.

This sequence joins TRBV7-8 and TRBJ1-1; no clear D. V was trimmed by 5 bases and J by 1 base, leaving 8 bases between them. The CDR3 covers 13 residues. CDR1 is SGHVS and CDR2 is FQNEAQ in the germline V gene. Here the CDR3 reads CASSPIGNTEAFF. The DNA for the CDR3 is TGTGCCAGCAGCCCGATAGGGAACACTGAAGCTTTCTTT.

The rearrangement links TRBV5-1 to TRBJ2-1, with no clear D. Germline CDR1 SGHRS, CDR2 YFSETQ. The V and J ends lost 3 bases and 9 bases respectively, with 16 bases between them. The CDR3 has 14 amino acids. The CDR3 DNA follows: TGCGCCAGCAGCTGGATCGTGAGCTCGGGTGAGCAGTTCTTC. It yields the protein CASSWIVSSGEQFF.

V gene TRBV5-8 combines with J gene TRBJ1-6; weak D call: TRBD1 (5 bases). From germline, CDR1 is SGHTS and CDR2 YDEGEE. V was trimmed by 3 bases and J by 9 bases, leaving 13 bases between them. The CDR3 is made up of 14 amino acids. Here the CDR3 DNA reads TGTGCCAGCAGCTATAGGGTTGGGGGTTCACCCCTCCACTTT. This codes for CASSYRVGGSPLHF.

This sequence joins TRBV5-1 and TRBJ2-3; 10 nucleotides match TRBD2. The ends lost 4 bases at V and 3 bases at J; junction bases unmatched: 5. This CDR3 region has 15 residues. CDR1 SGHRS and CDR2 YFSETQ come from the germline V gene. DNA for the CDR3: TGCGCCAGCAGCCTAGCGGGGGATCAAACAGATACGCAGTATTTT. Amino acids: CASSLAGDQTDTQYF.

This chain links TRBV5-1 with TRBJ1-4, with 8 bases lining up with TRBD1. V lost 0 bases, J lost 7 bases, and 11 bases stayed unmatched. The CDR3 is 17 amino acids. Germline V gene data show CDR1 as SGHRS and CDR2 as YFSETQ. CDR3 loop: CASSLGTSTGAREKLFF. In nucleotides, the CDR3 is TGCGCCAGCAGCTTGGGAACCTCGACAGGGGCTCGTGAAAAACTGTTTTTT.

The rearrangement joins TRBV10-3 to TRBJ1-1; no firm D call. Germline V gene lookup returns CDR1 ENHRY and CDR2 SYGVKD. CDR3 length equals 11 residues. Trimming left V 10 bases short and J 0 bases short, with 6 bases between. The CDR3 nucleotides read TGTGCCAGTAGGATGAACACTGAAGCTTTCTTT. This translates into CASRMNTEAFF.

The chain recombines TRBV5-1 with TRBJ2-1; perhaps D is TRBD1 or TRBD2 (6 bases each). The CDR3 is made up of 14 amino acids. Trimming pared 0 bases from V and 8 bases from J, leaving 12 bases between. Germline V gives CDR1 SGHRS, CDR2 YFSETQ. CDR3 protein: CASSLEGGEDEQFF. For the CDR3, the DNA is TGCGCCAGCAGCTTGGAGGGGGGCGAGGATGAGCAGTTCTTC.

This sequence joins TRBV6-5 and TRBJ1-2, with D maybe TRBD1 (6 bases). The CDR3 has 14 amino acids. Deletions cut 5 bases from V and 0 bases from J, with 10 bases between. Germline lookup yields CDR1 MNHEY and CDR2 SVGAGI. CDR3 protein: CASSGGRTNYGYTF. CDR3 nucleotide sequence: TGTGCCAGCAGTGGGGGCCGGACTAACTATGGCTACACCTTC.

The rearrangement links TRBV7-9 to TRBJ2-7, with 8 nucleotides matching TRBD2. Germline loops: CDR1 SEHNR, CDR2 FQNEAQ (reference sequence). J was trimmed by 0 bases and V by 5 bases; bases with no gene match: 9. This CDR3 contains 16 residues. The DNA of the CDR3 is TGTGCCAGCAGCCCACCTCGAGGGACTAGCTCCTACGAGCAGTACTTC. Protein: CASSPPRGTSSYEQYF.

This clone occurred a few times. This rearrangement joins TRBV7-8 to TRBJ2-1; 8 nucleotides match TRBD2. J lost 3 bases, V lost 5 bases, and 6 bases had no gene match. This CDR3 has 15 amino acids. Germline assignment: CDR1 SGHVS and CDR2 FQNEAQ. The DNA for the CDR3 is TGTGCCAGCAGCCCCCGTCTAGCGGGCTACAATGAGCAGTTCTTC. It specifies CASSPRLAGYNEQFF.

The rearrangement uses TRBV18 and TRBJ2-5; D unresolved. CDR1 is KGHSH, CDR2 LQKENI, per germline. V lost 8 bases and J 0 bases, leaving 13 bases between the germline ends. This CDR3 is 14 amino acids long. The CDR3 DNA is TGTGCCAGCCAAGTCTGGACGGACCAAGAGACCCAGTACTTC. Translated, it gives CASQVWTDQETQYF.

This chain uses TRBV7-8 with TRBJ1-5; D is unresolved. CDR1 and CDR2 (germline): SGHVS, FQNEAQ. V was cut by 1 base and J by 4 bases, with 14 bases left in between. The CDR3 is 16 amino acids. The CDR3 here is CASSLVPWNGNQPQHF. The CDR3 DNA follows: TGTGCCAGCAGCTTAGTGCCGTGGAACGGAAATCAGCCCCAGCATTTT. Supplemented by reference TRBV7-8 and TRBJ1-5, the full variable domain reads GAGVSQSPRYKVAKRGQDVALRCDPISGHVSLFWYQQALGQGPEFLTYFQNEAQLDKSGLPSDRFFAERPEGSVSTLKIQRTQQEDSAVYLCASSLVPWNGNQPQHFGDGTRLSIL.

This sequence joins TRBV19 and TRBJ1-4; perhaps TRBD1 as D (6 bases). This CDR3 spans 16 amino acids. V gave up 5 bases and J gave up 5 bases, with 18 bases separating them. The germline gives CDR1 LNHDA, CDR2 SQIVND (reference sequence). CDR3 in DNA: TGTGCCAGTAGTCCTTACAGGGCAGGGGAGAATGAAAAACTGTTTTTT. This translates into CASSPYRAGENEKLFF.

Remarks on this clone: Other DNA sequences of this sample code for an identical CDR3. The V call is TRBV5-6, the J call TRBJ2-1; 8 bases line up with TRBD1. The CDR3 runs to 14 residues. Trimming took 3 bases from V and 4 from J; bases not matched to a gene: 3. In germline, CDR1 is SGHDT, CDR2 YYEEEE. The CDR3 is CASSSTGGYNEQFF. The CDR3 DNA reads TGTGCCAGCAGCTCTACAGGGGGTTACAATGAGCAGTTCTTC. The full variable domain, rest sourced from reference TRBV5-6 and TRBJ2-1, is DAGVTQSPTHLIKTRGQQVTLRCSPKSGHDTVSWYQQALGQGPQFIFQYYEEEERQRGNFPDRFSGHQFPNYSSELNVNALLLGDSALYLCASSSTGGYNEQFFGPGTRLTVL.

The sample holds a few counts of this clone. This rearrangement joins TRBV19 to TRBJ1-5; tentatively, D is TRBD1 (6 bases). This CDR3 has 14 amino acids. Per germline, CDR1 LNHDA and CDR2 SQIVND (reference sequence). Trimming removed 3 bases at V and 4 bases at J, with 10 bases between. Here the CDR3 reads CASSMRTDNQPQHF. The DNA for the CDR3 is TGTGCCAGTAGTATGAGGACAGATAATCAGCCCCAGCATTTT.

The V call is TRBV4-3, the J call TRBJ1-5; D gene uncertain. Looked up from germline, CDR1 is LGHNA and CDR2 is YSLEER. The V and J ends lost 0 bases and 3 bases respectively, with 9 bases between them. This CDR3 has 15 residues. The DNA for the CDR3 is TGCGCCAGCAGCCAAGATTGGCGGACCAATCAGCCCCAGCATTTT. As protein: CASSQDWRTNQPQHF.

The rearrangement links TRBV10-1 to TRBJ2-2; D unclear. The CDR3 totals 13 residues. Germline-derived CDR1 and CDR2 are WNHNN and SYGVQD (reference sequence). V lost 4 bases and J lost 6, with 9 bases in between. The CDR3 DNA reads TGCGCCAGCAGTGGCTCGGTGGCCGGGGAGCTGTTTTTT. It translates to CASSGSVAGELFF.

The CDR3 reads CAWSRGGGQPQHF. The CDR3 DNA reads as TGTGCCTGGAGTCGGGGGGGCGGTCAGCCCCAGCATTTT. This rearrangement joins TRBV30 to TRBJ1-5; tentative D call: TRBD1 (6 bases). V lost 2 bases to trimming and J lost 6 bases, with 11 bases between them. This CDR3 is built from 13 residues. CDR1 GTSNPN and CDR2 SVGIG come from the germline V gene (reference sequence).

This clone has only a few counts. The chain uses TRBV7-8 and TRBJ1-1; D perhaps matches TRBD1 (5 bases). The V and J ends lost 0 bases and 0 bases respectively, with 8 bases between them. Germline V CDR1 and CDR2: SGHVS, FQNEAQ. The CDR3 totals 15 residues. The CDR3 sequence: CASSLARDVNTEAFF. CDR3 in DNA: TGTGCCAGCAGCTTAGCCAGGGATGTGAACACTGAAGCTTTCTTT.

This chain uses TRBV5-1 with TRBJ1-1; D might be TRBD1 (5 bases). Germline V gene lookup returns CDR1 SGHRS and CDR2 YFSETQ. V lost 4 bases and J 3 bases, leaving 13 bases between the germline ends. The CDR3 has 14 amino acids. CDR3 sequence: CASSASGGYTEAFF. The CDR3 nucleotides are TGCGCCAGCAGCGCCTCGGGGGGGTACACTGAAGCTTTCTTT.

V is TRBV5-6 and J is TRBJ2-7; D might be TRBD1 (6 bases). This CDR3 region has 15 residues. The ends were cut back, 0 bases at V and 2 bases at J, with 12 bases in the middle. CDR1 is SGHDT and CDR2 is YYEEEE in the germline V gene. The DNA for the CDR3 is TGTGCCAGCAGCTTGGGAGGGGGTGGCACCTACGAGCAGTACGTC. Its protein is CASSLGGGGTYEQYV.